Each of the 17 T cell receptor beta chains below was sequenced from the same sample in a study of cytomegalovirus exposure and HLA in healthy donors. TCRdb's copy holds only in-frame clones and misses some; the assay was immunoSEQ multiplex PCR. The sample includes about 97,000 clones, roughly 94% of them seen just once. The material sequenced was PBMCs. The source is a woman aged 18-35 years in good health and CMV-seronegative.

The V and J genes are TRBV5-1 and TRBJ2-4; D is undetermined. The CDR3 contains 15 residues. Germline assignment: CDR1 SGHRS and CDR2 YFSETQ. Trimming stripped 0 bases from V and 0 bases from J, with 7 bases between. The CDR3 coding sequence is TGCGCCAGCAGCTTGGATTGGCTAGCCAAAAACATTCAGTACTTC. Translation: CASSLDWLAKNIQYF.

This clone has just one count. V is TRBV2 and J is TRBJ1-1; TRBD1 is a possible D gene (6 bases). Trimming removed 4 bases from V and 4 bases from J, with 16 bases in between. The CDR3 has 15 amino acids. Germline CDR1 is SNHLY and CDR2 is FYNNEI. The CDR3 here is CASSAIGGWGTEAFF. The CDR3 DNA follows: TGTGCCAGCAGTGCAATTGGGGGCTGGGGCACTGAAGCTTTCTTT.

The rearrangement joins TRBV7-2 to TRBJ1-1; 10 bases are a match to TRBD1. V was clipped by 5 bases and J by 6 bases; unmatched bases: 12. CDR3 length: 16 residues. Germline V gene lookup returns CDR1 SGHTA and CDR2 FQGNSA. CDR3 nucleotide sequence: TGTGCCAGCAGCAAAAAAGCCCGGGACAGGGGTTCTGAAGCTTTCTTT. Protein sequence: CASSKKARDRGSEAFF.

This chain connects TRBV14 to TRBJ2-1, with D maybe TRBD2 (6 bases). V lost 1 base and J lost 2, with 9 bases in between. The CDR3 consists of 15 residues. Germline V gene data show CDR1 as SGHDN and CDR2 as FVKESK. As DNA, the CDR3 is TGTGCCAGCAGCCAAGGGGGGGTTACCTACAATGAGCAGTTCTTC. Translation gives CASSQGGVTYNEQFF.

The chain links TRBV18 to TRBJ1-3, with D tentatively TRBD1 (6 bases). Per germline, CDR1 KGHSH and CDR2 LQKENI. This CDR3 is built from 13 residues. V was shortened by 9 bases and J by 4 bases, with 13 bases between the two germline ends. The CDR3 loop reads CASRQAEGNTIYF. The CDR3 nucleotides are TGTGCCAGTCGACAGGCTGAAGGAAACACCATATATTTT.

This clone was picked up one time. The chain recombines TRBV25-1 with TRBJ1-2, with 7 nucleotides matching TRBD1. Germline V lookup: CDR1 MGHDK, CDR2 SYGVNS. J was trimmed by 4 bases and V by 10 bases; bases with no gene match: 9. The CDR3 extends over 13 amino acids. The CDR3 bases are TGTGCCAACAACAGGGGAACTAGCTATGGCTACACCTTC. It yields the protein CANNRGTSYGYTF.

CDR3 sequence reads: CASRTVAGGRGEQYF. The CDR3 bases are TGTGCCAGCAGGACCGTAGCGGGGGGCCGGGGAGAGCAGTACTTC. The gene calls are TRBV27 and TRBJ2-7; 10 nucleotides line up with TRBD2. V lost 6 bases to trimming and J lost 7 bases; unmatched junction nucleotides: 12. CDR1 and CDR2 (germline): MNHEY, SMNVEV (reference sequence). CDR3 length: 15 residues.

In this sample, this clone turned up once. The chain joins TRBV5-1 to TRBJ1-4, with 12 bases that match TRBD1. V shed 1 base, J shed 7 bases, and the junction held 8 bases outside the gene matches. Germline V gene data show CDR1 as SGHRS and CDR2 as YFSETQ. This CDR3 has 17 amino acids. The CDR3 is CASSLPGTGGAGEKLFF. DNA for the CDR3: TGCGCCAGCAGCTTGCCCGGGACAGGGGGCGCCGGTGAAAAACTGTTTTTT.

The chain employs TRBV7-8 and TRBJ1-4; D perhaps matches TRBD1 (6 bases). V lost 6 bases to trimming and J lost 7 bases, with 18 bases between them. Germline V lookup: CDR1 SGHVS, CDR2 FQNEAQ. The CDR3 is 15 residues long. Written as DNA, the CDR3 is TGTGCCAGCAGGTTACAACAGGGTTATCGTGAAAAACTGTTTTTT. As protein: CASRLQQGYREKLFF.

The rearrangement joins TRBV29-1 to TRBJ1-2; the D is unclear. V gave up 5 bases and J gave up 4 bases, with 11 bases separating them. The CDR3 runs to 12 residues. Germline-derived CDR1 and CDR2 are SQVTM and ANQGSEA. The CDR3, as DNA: TGCAGCGTTTATCGGGTGGTCTATGGCTACACCTTC. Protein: CSVYRVVYGYTF.

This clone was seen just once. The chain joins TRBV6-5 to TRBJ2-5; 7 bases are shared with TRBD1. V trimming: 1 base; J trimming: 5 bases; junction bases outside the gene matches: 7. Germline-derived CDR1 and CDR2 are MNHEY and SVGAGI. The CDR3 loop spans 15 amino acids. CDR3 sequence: CASSYYEQGTETQYF. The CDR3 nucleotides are TGTGCCAGCAGTTACTACGAACAGGGGACCGAGACCCAGTACTTC.

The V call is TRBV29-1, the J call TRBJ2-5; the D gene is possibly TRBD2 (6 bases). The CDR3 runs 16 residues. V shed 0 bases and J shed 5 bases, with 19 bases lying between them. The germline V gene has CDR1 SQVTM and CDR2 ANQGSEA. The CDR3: CSVEDLSGDHAETQYF. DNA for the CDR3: TGCAGCGTTGAAGATCTTTCGGGGGACCACGCGGAGACCCAGTACTTC.

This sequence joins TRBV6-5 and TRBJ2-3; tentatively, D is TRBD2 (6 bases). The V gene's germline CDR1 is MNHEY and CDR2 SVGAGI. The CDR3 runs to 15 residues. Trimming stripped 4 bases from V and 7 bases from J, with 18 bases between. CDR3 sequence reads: CASSSSGSTMNTQYF. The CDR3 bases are TGTGCCAGCAGTTCCAGCGGGTCTACGATGAATACGCAGTATTTT.

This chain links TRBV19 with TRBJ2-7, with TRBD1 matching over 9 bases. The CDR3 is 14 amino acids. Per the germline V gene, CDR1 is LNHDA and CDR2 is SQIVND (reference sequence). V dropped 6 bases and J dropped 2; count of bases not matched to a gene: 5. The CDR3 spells CASRQDRGTYEQYF. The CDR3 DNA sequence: TGTGCCAGTAGGCAGGACAGGGGTACCTACGAGCAGTACTTC.

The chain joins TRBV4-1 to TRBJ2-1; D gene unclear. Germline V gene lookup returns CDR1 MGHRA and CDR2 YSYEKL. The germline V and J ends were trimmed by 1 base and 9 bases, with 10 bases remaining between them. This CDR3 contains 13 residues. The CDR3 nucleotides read TGCGCCAGCAGCCAAGTAAACTCTGGTGAGCAGTTCTTC. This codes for CASSQVNSGEQFF.

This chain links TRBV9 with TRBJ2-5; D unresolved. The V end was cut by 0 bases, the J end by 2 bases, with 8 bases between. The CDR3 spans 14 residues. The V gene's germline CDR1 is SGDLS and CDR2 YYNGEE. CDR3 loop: CASSVESTQETQYF. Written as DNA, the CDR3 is TGTGCCAGCAGCGTAGAGAGTACTCAAGAGACCCAGTACTTC.

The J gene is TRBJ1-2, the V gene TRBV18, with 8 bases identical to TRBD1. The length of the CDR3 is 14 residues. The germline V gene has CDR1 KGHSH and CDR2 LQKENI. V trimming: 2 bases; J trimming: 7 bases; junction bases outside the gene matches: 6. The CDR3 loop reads CASSPTDRAGGYTF. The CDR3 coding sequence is TGTGCCAGCTCACCAACGGACAGGGCGGGTGGCTACACCTTC.